The 20 T cell receptor beta chains reported below all come from one sample, sequenced in a study of blood T cell repertoires in COVID-19. Clones were read by immunoSEQ multiplex PCR, and TCRdb kept only the in-frame ones, dropping some. This sample has roughly 230,000 clones; about 88% occur once, and the top ten carry under 2%. Sequencing was done on a sample of peripheral blood. These receptor sequences come from a man aged 70 or older with acute or convalescent COVID-19.

V is TRBV13 and J is TRBJ1-1, with D unresolved. The CDR3 has 17 residues. Between the trimmed V and J ends, which lost 3 bases and 2 bases, there was a span of 19 bases. CDR1 is PRHDT and CDR2 is FYEKMQ in the germline V gene (reference sequence). The CDR3 coding sequence is TGTGCCAGCAGCTTCGGTAAGGACTTAGGACTTAACACTGAAGCTTTCTTT. Translating gives CASSFGKDLGLNTEAFF.

This clone was picked up many times. The chain combines TRBV29-1 with TRBJ1-3, with D hard to call. CDR1 is SQVTM, CDR2 ANQGSEA, per germline. V was shortened by 5 bases and J by 2 bases, with 7 bases between the two germline ends. The CDR3 has 12 residues. As DNA, the CDR3 is TGCAGCGTTATGGCTCCTGGAAACACCATATATTTT. Translated, it gives CSVMAPGNTIYF.

This rearrangement joins TRBV5-6 to TRBJ1-5; possibly TRBD1 for D (5 bases). This CDR3 comprises 16 residues. V dropped 0 bases and J dropped 7 bases, with 17 bases sitting between them. In germline, CDR1 is SGHDT, CDR2 YYEEEE. CDR3 sequence reads: CASSLGLGQGDQPQHF. The CDR3, as DNA: TGTGCCAGCAGCTTGGGTTTAGGGCAGGGCGACCAGCCCCAGCATTTT. Variable domain in full (rest from reference TRBV5-6 and TRBJ1-5): DAGVTQSPTHLIKTRGQQVTLRCSPKSGHDTVSWYQQALGQGPQFIFQYYEEEERQRGNFPDRFSGHQFPNYSSELNVNALLLGDSALYLCASSLGLGQGDQPQHFGDGTRLSIL.

In this sample, this clone turned up once. The chain joins TRBV5-1 to TRBJ1-6; tentatively, D is TRBD1 (6 bases). V gave up 0 bases and J gave up 5 bases, with 18 bases separating them. Germline V gene data show CDR1 as SGHRS and CDR2 as YFSETQ. The CDR3 is 18 amino acids. CDR3 bases: TGCGCCAGCAGCTTGGCCCTGACACCAGGGGCGCATAATTCACCCCTCCACTTT. Translated, it gives CASSLALTPGAHNSPLHF.

This clone turned up a few times. The DNA of the CDR3 is TGCGCCAGCAGCTTGGTATCAGGGGTCGGAGAGACCCAGTACTTC. Its protein product is CASSLVSGVGETQYF. The chain joins TRBV5-1 to TRBJ2-5; TRBD1 is a possible D gene (6 bases). The V gene's germline CDR1 is SGHRS and CDR2 YFSETQ. V was clipped by 0 bases and J by 4 bases, with 13 bases between them. The CDR3 has 15 amino acids.

The rearrangement links TRBV10-2 to TRBJ1-5; D remains unclear. This CDR3 has 15 residues. Germline lookup yields CDR1 WSHSY and CDR2 SAAADI. The V gene lost 3 bases and the J gene lost 0 bases, with 9 bases spanning the gap. The DNA of the CDR3 is TGCGCCAGCAGTGACTCCTCTTATAGCAATCAGCCCCAGCATTTT. It translates to CASSDSSYSNQPQHF.

This chain joins TRBV29-1 and TRBJ2-2; TRBD2 matches 10 bases. The length of the CDR3 is 16 residues. V lost 4 bases, J lost 0 bases, and 5 bases stayed unmatched. The germline CDR1 and CDR2 sequences are SQVTM and ANQGSEA. The CDR3 DNA follows: TGCAGCGTTGGGAGCGGGAGGGGAACGAACACCGGGGAGCTGTTTTTT. Its translation: CSVGSGRGTNTGELFF.

This chain connects TRBV2 to TRBJ2-1, with TRBD2 identical over 13 bases. The CDR3 is 14 residues long. V lost 9 bases, J lost 8 bases, and 7 bases stayed unmatched. Germline CDR1 is SNHLY and CDR2 is FYNNEI. CDR3 coding DNA: TGTGCCAGTAAACCAGGACTAGCGGGAGATGAGCAGTTCTTC. Translating gives CASKPGLAGDEQFF.

J is TRBJ2-2 and V is TRBV19; 9 positions agree with TRBD1. The CDR3 covers 17 residues. Unmatched junction bases numbered 8, after V lost 2 bases and J lost 4 bases. Germline V lookup: CDR1 LNHDA, CDR2 SQIVND (reference sequence). The CDR3 nucleotides read TGTGCCAGTAGTATATCACAGGGGGCGGGGAGCACCGGGGAGCTGTTTTTT. This encodes CASSISQGAGSTGELFF.

The V and J genes are TRBV6-5 and TRBJ2-7; TRBD2 agrees at 10 bases. The CDR3 length is 15 residues. In germline, CDR1 is MNHEY, CDR2 SVGAGI. V trimming: 0 bases; J trimming: 6 bases; junction bases outside the gene matches: 5. The CDR3 DNA reads TGTGCCAGCAGTTACTCAACTAGCGGGATGGGCGAGCAGTACTTC. It yields the protein CASSYSTSGMGEQYF.

This chain uses TRBV5-1 with TRBJ2-7; 10 bases align to TRBD1. Germline V lookup: CDR1 SGHRS, CDR2 YFSETQ. This CDR3 comprises 17 residues. The ends lost 3 bases at V and 2 bases at J; junction bases unmatched: 11. CDR3 in DNA: TGCGCCAGCAGCTCCGGCCCCGGGACAGGGGACCCCTACGAGCAGTACTTC. As protein: CASSSGPGTGDPYEQYF.

The rearrangement joins TRBV15 to TRBJ2-1; 9 nucleotides match TRBD1. Per the germline V gene, CDR1 is LNHNV and CDR2 is YYDKDF (reference sequence). V dropped 4 bases and J dropped 8; count of bases not matched to a gene: 9. The CDR3 runs to 15 residues. The CDR3 loop is CATSIGVDRGYEQFF. The CDR3 nucleotides are TGTGCCACCAGCATAGGCGTGGACAGGGGTTATGAGCAGTTCTTC.

This rearrangement joins TRBV12-3 or TRBV12-4 to TRBJ2-7; D gene unclear. Trimming took 1 base from V and 5 from J, leaving 6 bases between them. CDR3 size: 12 residues. CDR3: CASSLDSHEQYF. The CDR3 DNA reads TGTGCCAGCAGTTTAGACAGCCACGAGCAGTACTTC.

The chain couples TRBV27 to TRBJ2-1; 8 bases map to TRBD1. Germline-derived CDR1 and CDR2 are MNHEY and SMNVEV (reference sequence). The V gene end was trimmed by 5 bases and the J gene end by 4 bases; junction bases not matched to a gene: 10. CDR3 size: 16 residues. The CDR3 bases are TGTGCCAGCAGTGTCCGGGACAGGAACTTTTACAATGAGCAGTTCTTC. Its protein product is CASSVRDRNFYNEQFF.

The chain's CDR3 is CASRRDSGNQKLFF. The CDR3 DNA sequence: TGTGCCAGTCGCAGGGACAGTGGAAATCAAAAACTGTTTTTT. This chain connects TRBV19 to TRBJ1-4; 7 bases align to TRBD1. V shed 8 bases, J shed 9 bases, and the junction held 12 bases outside the gene matches. The CDR3 covers 14 residues. Per germline, CDR1 LNHDA and CDR2 SQIVND (reference sequence).

Of note for this clone: A junction boundary mismatches the germline segment, possibly from a read error. This chain joins TRBV3-1 (or the pseudogene TRBV3-2) and TRBJ2-3, with unresolved D. The CDR3 extends over 12 amino acids. Germline V gene lookup returns CDR1 LGHDT and CDR2 YNNKEL (reference sequence). CDR3 DNA sequence: TGTGCCAGCAGCCAAGAGTTCCTCTACTTCGTTTTT. Protein: CASSQEFLYFVF.

This clone was observed a single time. This chain connects TRBV6-2 or TRBV6-3 to TRBJ2-7; D is uncertain. This CDR3 spans 12 amino acids. CDR1 is MNHEY and CDR2 is SVGEGT in the germline V gene. Trimming left V 4 bases short and J 2 bases short, with 6 bases between. The CDR3 sequence: CASSWSTYEQYF. CDR3 bases: TGTGCCAGCAGTTGGAGTACCTACGAGCAGTACTTC.

The chain joins TRBV7-9 to TRBJ1-2; D is possibly TRBD1 (6 bases). Trimming stripped 4 bases from V and 1 base from J, with 13 bases between. From germline, CDR1 is SEHNR and CDR2 FQNEAQ (reference sequence). The CDR3 extends over 15 amino acids. CDR3 sequence reads: CASSSGQPGNYGYTF. The CDR3 DNA sequence: TGTGCCAGCAGCTCAGGACAGCCCGGTAACTATGGCTACACCTTC.

This chain connects TRBV24-1 to TRBJ1-5; the D is unclear. This CDR3 has 13 amino acids. Germline values: CDR1 KGHDR, CDR2 SFDVKD. Trimming removed 5 bases from V and 0 bases from J, with 4 bases in between. The CDR3 nucleotides read TGTGCCACCAGTGGTAATAGCAATCAGCCCCAGCATTTT. Translating it yields CATSGNSNQPQHF.

V usage is TRBV30 and J usage is TRBJ2-1; 8 bases fit TRBD1. Trimming at V came to 3 bases and at J to 9 bases, leaving 13 bases not matched to a gene. The germline CDR1 and CDR2 sequences are GTSNPN and SVGIG (reference sequence). The CDR3 covers 15 residues. CDR3 amino acids: CAWRIRGRFGGEQFF. CDR3 nucleotide sequence: TGTGCCTGGAGAATCAGGGGGCGCTTTGGTGGTGAGCAGTTCTTC.